These 10 T cell receptor beta chains came from one sample sequenced in a study of T cell clonality in common variable immunodeficiency. Measured with immunoSEQ multiplex PCR; TCRdb has only the in-frame clones, and not every one. The specimen gives about 45,000 clones without singletons; the ten biggest hold about 0.67%. Sequenced sample: peripheral blood mononuclear cells. The receptors were sampled from a person aged 18-70 years in good health.

This clone appeared many times. The read gets to within 3 residues of the CDR3 end, and the germline J gene fills in the rest. The chain recombines TRBV30 with TRBJ2-7; 8 nucleotides match TRBD2. The CDR3 extends over 18 amino acids. The junction had 19 bases not matched to a gene; V was cut back by 3 bases and J by 3 bases. Germline CDR1 is GTSNPN and CDR2 is SVGIG (reference sequence). CDR3 DNA, as far as it was read: TGTGCCTGGAGCGGTGCGCTCCTGGGGCTAGCGGGTGGCTACGAG. Translating gives CAWSGALLGLAGGYE. The entire CDR3 protein reads CAWSGALLGLAGGYEQYF. Full variable domain (missing parts from reference TRBV30 and TRBJ2-7): SQTIHQWPATLVQPVGSPLSLECTVEGTSNPNLYWYRQAAGRGLQLLFYSVGIGQISSEVPQNLSASRPQDRQFILSSKKLLLSDSGFYLCAWSGALLGLAGGYEQYFGPGTRLTVT.

This clone was seen repeatedly, ten times or more. The CDR3 end is not reached by the read, which stops 3 residues before it; the germline J gene fills it in. The rearrangement joins TRBV13 to TRBJ2-1; 7 nucleotides line up with TRBD1. CDR3 length: 13 residues. The germline CDR1 and CDR2 sequences are PRHDT and FYEKMQ (reference sequence). Losses at the gene ends were 8 bases for V and 6 bases for J; bases not matched to a gene: 7. The covered CDR3 bases are TGTGCCAGCGGCCCGACAGGGTCCAATGAG. Its protein is CASGPTGSNE. The complete CDR3 protein is CASGPTGSNEQFF.

This clone has ten or more counts. The read is 3 residues too short to cover the CDR3 end, so that end is filled in from the germline J gene. The chain recombines TRBV5-5 with TRBJ1-2; D is unresolved. V dropped 1 base and J dropped 1 base, with 11 bases sitting between them. Germline V CDR1 and CDR2: SGHKS, YYEKEE (reference sequence). This CDR3 contains 15 residues. The CDR3 reads CASSLSGELNYGYTF. The covered CDR3 bases are TGTGCCAGCAGCTTGTCCGGGGAACTTAACTATGGC.

This clone appeared many times. The sequenced CDR3 bases are TGTGCCAGCAGCTTTGCGGGGAACTACGAG. This codes for CASSFAGNYE. The full-length CDR3 reads as CASSFAGNYEQYF. This chain uses TRBV7-8 with TRBJ2-7; maybe TRBD2 (6 bases). The read gets to within 3 residues of the CDR3 end, and the germline J gene fills in the rest. V was trimmed by 3 bases and J by 3 bases, leaving 9 bases between them. The CDR3 consists of 13 residues. The germline CDR1 and CDR2 sequences are SGHVS and FQNEAQ.

This clone was found many times. CDR3: CSFLPTGGQETQYF. Incomplete CDR3 DNA: TGCAGCTTCCTACCCACGGGGGGGCAAGAGACC. The chain is built from TRBV29-1 and TRBJ2-5, with TRBD2 identical over 8 bases. The read ends 3 residues early relative to the CDR3; the germline J gene fills the gap. Unmatched junction bases numbered 10, after V lost 8 bases and J lost 2 bases. Germline V gene lookup returns CDR1 SQVTM and CDR2 ANQGSEA. The CDR3 sequence is 14 residues long.

This clone was recorded at least ten times. The CDR3 goes on 3 residues after the read ends, and that part is filled in from the germline J gene. V gene TRBV7-2 combines with J gene TRBJ1-2; D gene unclear. The CDR3 sequence is 16 residues long. V was trimmed by 0 bases and J by 5 bases, leaving 16 bases between them. Germline V gene lookup returns CDR1 SGHTA and CDR2 FQGNSA. CDR3 in amino acids: CASSLAGSGNQYGYTF. The sequenced CDR3 bases are TGTGCCAGCAGCTTAGCCGGGAGCGGGAACCAATATGGC.

Ten or more counts support this clone. From the germline J gene comes the end of the CDR3, since the read stops 3 residues before it. This chain links TRBV20-1 with TRBJ2-4; D might be TRBD1 (6 bases). The length of the CDR3 is 15 residues. CDR1 is DFQATT and CDR2 is SNEGSKA in the germline V gene (reference sequence). The V and J ends lost 6 bases and 0 bases respectively, with 15 bases between them. CDR3 residues: CSATGTRGAKNIQYF. The CDR3 bases that were read are TGCAGTGCCACCGGGACAAGGGGAGCCAAAAACATT.

Ten or more counts support this clone. The observed sequence ends 3 residues before the CDR3 terminus, with the missing tail filled in from the germline J gene. The chain employs TRBV10-3 and TRBJ1-2; 12 positions match TRBD1. The CDR3 is 15 residues long. The J segment lost 3 bases and the V segment lost 6 bases, leaving 5 bases of the junction unmatched. CDR1 is ENHRY, CDR2 SYGVKD, per germline. The DNA read from the CDR3 is TGTGCCATCAGCGGGGGGACAGGGGGCGACTATGGC. Translation: CAISGGTGGDYG. Given in full, the CDR3 is CAISGGTGGDYGYTF.

This clone was counted ten times or more. The read halts 3 residues ahead of the CDR3 end, with the missing end drawn from the germline J gene. The rearrangement uses TRBV4-1 and TRBJ1-3; no reliable D call. The CDR3 totals 16 residues. The germline V gene encodes CDR1 MGHRA and CDR2 YSYEKL. V gave up 0 bases and J gave up 1 base, with 10 bases separating them. CDR3 region: CASSQERGRSGNTIYF. Partial CDR3 DNA: TGCGCCAGCAGCCAAGAACGGGGTCGGTCTGGAAACACC.

This clone was picked up many times. From the germline J gene comes the end of the CDR3, since the read stops 3 residues before it. The gene calls are TRBV9 and TRBJ2-2; TRBD2 agrees at 8 bases. The V and J ends lost 4 bases and 4 bases, in that order; junction bases with no gene match: 0. The germline V gene has CDR1 SGDLS and CDR2 YYNGEE. The CDR3 is 13 amino acids. The sequenced part of the CDR3 DNA is TGTGCCAGCAGCCTAGCGGGCACCGGGGAG. Protein product: CASSLAGTGE. The CDR3 in full is CASSLAGTGELFF.